A single sample is the source of the 25 T cell receptor beta chains below, sequenced in a study of shared clonotypes between healthy human individuals. Clones were sequenced by immunoSEQ multiplex PCR, and TCRdb holds only the in-frame ones, with some missing. Among roughly 1,800,000 clones, over 85% were seen once, and the ten largest hold 0.95% to 1.5%. CD8 cells classed as naive were CD45RO-negative and positively selected for CCR7, excluding terminally differentiated effector memory CD45RA+ cells. The specimen was naive CD8+ T cells sorted from blood. These receptors were obtained from a man aged 18 to 30 in good health.

This clone was picked up one time. The chain joins TRBV14 to TRBJ2-7; TRBD2 matches at 11 bases. The CDR3 length is 14 residues. V was pared by 3 bases and J by 4 bases, with 2 bases of the junction left unmatched. Germline V lookup: CDR1 SGHDN, CDR2 FVKESK. The CDR3 region has the DNA TGTGCCAGCAGCCATGCTAGCGGGAGGTACGAGCAGTACTTC. Translation gives CASSHASGRYEQYF.

The chain uses TRBV30 and TRBJ2-7, with D perhaps TRBD2 (6 bases). Trimming left V 4 bases short and J 0 bases short, with 10 bases between. Germline V gene sequence: CDR1 GTSNPN, CDR2 SVGIG (reference sequence). The CDR3 is 13 residues long. The CDR3 nucleotides read TGTGCCTGGACCATGACTAGCTCCTACGAGCAGTACTTC. This translates into CAWTMTSSYEQYF. Full variable domain (outside the CDR3, taken from reference TRBV30 and TRBJ2-7): SQTIHQWPATLVQPVGSPLSLECTVEGTSNPNLYWYRQAAGRGLQLLFYSVGIGQISSEVPQNLSASRPQDRQFILSSKKLLLSDSGFYLCAWTMTSSYEQYFGPGTRLTVT.

In nucleotides, the CDR3 is TGTGCCAGCACCGAAACCGGGACGGTTTCCTACGAGCAGTACTTC. This encodes CASTETGTVSYEQYF. The chain uses TRBV28 and TRBJ2-7; D possibly matches TRBD1 or TRBD2 (5 bases each). The CDR3 is 15 amino acids. Germline V gives CDR1 MDHEN, CDR2 SYDVKM. V lost 7 bases and J lost 1, with 17 bases in between.

About this clone: This CDR3 is also generated by other DNA sequences in the sample. This chain connects TRBV27 to TRBJ2-3; D ambiguous. The V end was cut by 8 bases, the J end by 2 bases, with 8 bases between. Germline CDR1 MNHEY, CDR2 SMNVEV (reference sequence). CDR3 size: 12 residues. CDR3 sequence: CASGGNTDTQYF. As DNA, the CDR3 is TGTGCCAGCGGCGGCAACACAGATACGCAGTATTTT.

Comment on this clone: Additional DNA sequences in this sample encode the identical CDR3. The rearrangement links TRBV9 to TRBJ2-7; D gene unclear. Between the trimmed V and J ends, which lost 0 bases and 3 bases, there was a span of 10 bases. Germline V gene data show CDR1 as SGDLS and CDR2 as YYNGEE. The CDR3 is 14 residues long. CDR3 amino acids: CASSVASGDYEQYF. Written as DNA, the CDR3 is TGTGCCAGCAGCGTAGCCTCCGGCGACTACGAGCAGTACTTC.

CDR3 in DNA: TGTGCCAGCAGCCCCTACGCAGAGACCCAGTACTTC. Translated, it gives CASSPYAETQYF. The rearrangement joins TRBV7-9 to TRBJ2-5; D unclear. V was cut by 5 bases and J by 4 bases, with 8 bases left in between. The length of the CDR3 is 12 residues. Germline CDR1 reads SEHNR; CDR2 reads FQNEAQ (reference sequence).

The genes are TRBV5-6 and TRBJ1-2, with D tentatively TRBD1 (5 bases). Germline lookup yields CDR1 SGHDT and CDR2 YYEEEE. The V end was cut by 3 bases, the J end by 9 bases, with 18 bases between. The CDR3 totals 14 residues. The DNA of the CDR3 is TGTGCCAGCAGCTCAGGGTTCGGGACCGATCGCTACACCTTC. Its protein is CASSSGFGTDRYTF.

V usage is TRBV28 and J usage is TRBJ1-2, with 9 bases lining up with TRBD1. This CDR3 spans 15 amino acids. J lost 5 bases, V lost 6 bases, and 10 bases had no gene match. Germline CDR1 is MDHEN and CDR2 is SYDVKM. This CDR3 is CASSPVGTGPYGYTF. DNA for the CDR3: TGTGCCAGCAGCCCCGTAGGGACAGGGCCATATGGCTACACCTTC.

The rearrangement uses TRBV7-9 and TRBJ1-2, with 9 positions matching TRBD1. Trimming at V came to 4 bases and at J to 3 bases, leaving 6 bases not matched to a gene. Germline CDR1 is SEHNR and CDR2 is FQNEAQ (reference sequence). The CDR3 is 15 residues long. The CDR3 sequence is CASSSTGTGYYGYTF. DNA for the CDR3: TGTGCCAGCAGCTCGACCGGGACAGGGTACTATGGCTACACCTTC.

The DNA for the CDR3 is TGTGCCAGCAGCCATACTAGCGGGGTATCCTACGAGCAGTACTTC. This gives the protein CASSHTSGVSYEQYF. The chain recombines TRBV14 with TRBJ2-7, with 10 bases matching TRBD2. V lost 3 bases, J lost 1 base, and 3 bases stayed unmatched. CDR3 size: 15 residues. Germline CDR1 and CDR2: SGHDN and FVKESK.

The genes are TRBV6-1 and TRBJ1-6; 9 nucleotides align to TRBD1. From germline, CDR1 is MNHNS and CDR2 SASEGT. J lost 10 bases, V lost 5 bases, and 9 bases had no gene match. The CDR3 is made up of 15 amino acids. In DNA form, the CDR3 reads TGTGCCAGCAGTCGGCCGGGACAGGGTGAATCACCCCTCCACTTT. Encoded protein: CASSRPGQGESPLHF.

The rearrangement links TRBV11-2 to TRBJ2-5; perhaps TRBD2 as D (5 bases). The length of the CDR3 is 15 residues. Trimming pared 1 base from V and 5 bases from J, leaving 14 bases between. In germline, CDR1 is SGHAT, CDR2 FQNNGV. CDR3 loop: CASSLVGSSGETQYF. CDR3 sequence (DNA): TGTGCCAGCAGCTTAGTCGGTAGCTCGGGGGAGACCCAGTACTTC.

V and J are TRBV7-9 and TRBJ1-2; D possibly corresponds to TRBD1 (5 bases). The V end was cut by 8 bases, the J end by 11 bases, with 18 bases between. Germline V CDR1 and CDR2: SEHNR, FQNEAQ (reference sequence). This CDR3 has 12 amino acids. The DNA of the CDR3 is TGTGCCAGCGGCGGGGACGGGGTTTGGTACACCTTC. This gives the protein CASGGDGVWYTF.

The chain uses TRBV5-6 and TRBJ2-7; no definite D call. CDR3 size: 14 residues. The ends were cut back, 0 bases at V and 2 bases at J, with 9 bases in the middle. From germline, CDR1 is SGHDT and CDR2 YYEEEE. CDR3: CASSLEGTTYEQYF. The CDR3, as DNA: TGTGCCAGCAGCTTGGAGGGCACCACCTACGAGCAGTACTTC.

The V call is TRBV5-1, the J call TRBJ1-5, with D unresolved. Between the trimmed V and J ends, which lost 2 bases and 3 bases, there was a span of 6 bases. The germline gives CDR1 SGHRS, CDR2 YFSETQ. This CDR3 comprises 13 residues. As DNA, the CDR3 is TGCGCCAGCAGCTTTGGACCCAATCAGCCCCAGCATTTT. Translated, it gives CASSFGPNQPQHF. Combining the CDR3 with reference TRBV5-1 and TRBJ1-5 gives the whole variable domain KAGVTQTPRYLIKTRGQQVTLSCSPISGHRSVSWYQQTPGQGLQFLFEYFSETQRNKGNFPGRFSGRQFSNSRSEMNVSTLELGDSALYLCASSFGPNQPQHFGDGTRLSIL.

This chain links TRBV27 with TRBJ2-7; 7 nucleotides match TRBD2. V gave up 2 bases and J gave up 3 bases; unmatched junction bases: 7. CDR3 length equals 15 residues. Germline-derived CDR1 and CDR2 are MNHEY and SMNVEV (reference sequence). The CDR3 here is CASSLGRAPLYEQYF. The CDR3 DNA reads as TGTGCCAGCAGTTTAGGGAGGGCTCCCCTCTACGAGCAGTACTTC.

In DNA, the CDR3 is TGTGCCAGCGAGGCGGTTTACACAGATACGCAGTATTTT. Its translation is CASEAVYTDTQYF. The rearrangement joins TRBV9 to TRBJ2-3; D is ambiguous. V lost 7 bases and J lost 2, with 11 bases in between. This CDR3 contains 13 residues. Germline V gene sequence: CDR1 SGDLS, CDR2 YYNGEE.

V is TRBV11-2 and J is TRBJ1-1, with D maybe TRBD1 (5 bases). Germline CDR1 SGHAT, CDR2 FQNNGV. V lost 0 bases and J lost 1, with 12 bases in between. This CDR3 comprises 16 residues. This CDR3 is CASSLDGAGWNTEAFF. The DNA for the CDR3 is TGTGCCAGCAGCTTAGATGGGGCGGGGTGGAACACTGAAGCTTTCTTT. Variable domain in full (rest from reference TRBV11-2 and TRBJ1-1): EAGVAQSPRYKIIEKRQSVAFWCNPISGHATLYWYQQILGQGPKLLIQFQNNGVVDDSQLPKDRFSAERLKGVDSTLKIQPAKLEDSAVYLCASSLDGAGWNTEAFFGQGTRLTVV.

Comment on this clone: This specimen includes other DNA sequences encoding the same CDR3. V is TRBV7-9 and J is TRBJ2-5; TRBD1 is a possible D gene (5 bases). The germline V gene has CDR1 SEHNR and CDR2 FQNEAQ (reference sequence). The V gene lost 5 bases and the J gene lost 0 bases, with 10 bases spanning the gap. CDR3 length equals 14 residues. The CDR3 is CASSPDSYQETQYF. The CDR3 region has the DNA TGTGCCAGCAGCCCAGACAGTTACCAAGAGACCCAGTACTTC.

The gene calls are TRBV29-1 and TRBJ1-2; D remains unclear. The germline gives CDR1 SQVTM, CDR2 ANQGSEA. Trimming left V 6 bases short and J 4 bases short, with 21 bases between. This CDR3 is built from 15 residues. CDR3 protein: CSVREYQEGGYGYTF. In DNA form, the CDR3 reads TGCAGCGTGAGGGAATATCAGGAGGGAGGCTATGGCTACACCTTC.

This rearrangement joins TRBV23-1 to TRBJ2-7, with TRBD1 matching over 8 bases. TRBV23-1 is placed among ORFs of uncertain function. The CDR3 loop spans 14 amino acids. V trimming: 4 bases; J trimming: 5 bases; junction bases outside the gene matches: 7. The CDR3 bases are TGCGCCAGCAGTCCGGACAGGGTCAGTAACGAGCAGTACTTC. This encodes CASSPDRVSNEQYF.

The chain couples TRBV28 to TRBJ2-7; 10 nucleotides agree with TRBD1. The CDR3 is 15 residues long. The germline CDR1 and CDR2 sequences are MDHEN and SYDVKM. J gave up 5 bases and V 3 bases, and 7 bases lay outside the gene matches. The CDR3 region is CASSFRGQGYHEQYF. The CDR3 DNA reads TGTGCCAGCAGTTTTAGGGGACAGGGGTACCACGAGCAGTACTTC. The full variable domain, with the rest looked up from reference TRBV28 and TRBJ2-7, is DVKVTQSSRYLVKRTGEKVFLECVQDMDHENMFWYRQDPGLGLRLIYFSYDVKMKEKGDIPEGYSVSREKKERFSLILESASTNQTSMYLCASSFRGQGYHEQYFGPGTRLTVT.

The chain has TRBV1 and TRBJ2-7; the table gives TRBD2 as D, unverified against the DNA. TRBV1 corresponds to a pseudogene. This CDR3 is built from 20 residues. CDR3 nucleotides: TGCACCAGCAGCCAAGGTCCAGGGAATAGCGGGAGACATCTCTCCTACGAGCAGTACTTC. This codes for CTSSQGPGNSGRHLSYEQYF.

This rearrangement joins TRBV27 to TRBJ2-4, with a tentative D call TRBD2 (5 bases). CDR3 size: 17 residues. CDR1 MNHEY and CDR2 SMNVEV come from the germline V gene (reference sequence). The V end lost 2 bases, the J end lost 4 bases, and 18 bases lay between the germline ends. DNA for the CDR3: TGTGCCAGCAGTTTAATTCCCCCCGGGGAAGAAAAAAACATTCAGTACTTC. It codes for CASSLIPPGEEKNIQYF.

This chain uses TRBV2 with TRBJ2-5; D not resolved. This CDR3 comprises 11 residues. V was pared by 2 bases and J by 4 bases, with 2 bases between. Germline V gene sequence: CDR1 SNHLY, CDR2 FYNNEI. The CDR3, as DNA: TGTGCCAGCAGTGAATCAGAGACCCAGTACTTC. Translating gives CASSESETQYF.